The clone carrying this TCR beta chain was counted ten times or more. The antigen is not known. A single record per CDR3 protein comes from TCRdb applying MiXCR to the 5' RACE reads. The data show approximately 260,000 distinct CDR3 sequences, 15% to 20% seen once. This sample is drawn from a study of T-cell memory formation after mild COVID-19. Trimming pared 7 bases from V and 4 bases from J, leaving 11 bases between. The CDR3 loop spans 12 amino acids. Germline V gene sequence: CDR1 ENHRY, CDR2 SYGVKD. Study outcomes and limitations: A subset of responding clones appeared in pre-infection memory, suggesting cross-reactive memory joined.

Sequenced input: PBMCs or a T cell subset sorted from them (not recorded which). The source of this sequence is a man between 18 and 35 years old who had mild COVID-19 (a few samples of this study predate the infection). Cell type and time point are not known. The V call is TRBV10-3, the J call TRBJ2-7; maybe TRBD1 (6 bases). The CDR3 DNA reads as TGTGCCATCACATCGGACAGTTACGAGCAGTACTTC. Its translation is CAITSDSYEQYF.